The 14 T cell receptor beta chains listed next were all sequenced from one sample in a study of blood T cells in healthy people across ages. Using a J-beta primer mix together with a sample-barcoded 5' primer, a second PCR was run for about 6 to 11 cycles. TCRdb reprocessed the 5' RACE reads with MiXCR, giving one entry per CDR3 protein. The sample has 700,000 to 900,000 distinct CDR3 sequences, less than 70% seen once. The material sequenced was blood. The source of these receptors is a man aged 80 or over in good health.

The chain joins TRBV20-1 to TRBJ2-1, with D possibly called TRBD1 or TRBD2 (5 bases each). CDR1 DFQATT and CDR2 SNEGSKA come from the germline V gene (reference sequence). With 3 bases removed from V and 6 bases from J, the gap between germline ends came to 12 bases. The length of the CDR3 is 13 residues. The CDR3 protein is CSARWGSGNEQFF. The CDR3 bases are TGCAGTGCTAGGTGGGGGAGTGGCAATGAGCAGTTCTTC.

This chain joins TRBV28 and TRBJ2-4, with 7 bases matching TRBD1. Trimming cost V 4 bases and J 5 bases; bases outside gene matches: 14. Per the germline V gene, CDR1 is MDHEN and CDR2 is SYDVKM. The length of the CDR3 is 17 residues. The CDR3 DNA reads TGTGCCAGCAGTTCCCCCCCGCAGGGGGTAGGGGAAAACATTCAGTACTTC. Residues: CASSSPPQGVGENIQYF. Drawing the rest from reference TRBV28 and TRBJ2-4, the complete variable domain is DVKVTQSSRYLVKRTGEKVFLECVQDMDHENMFWYRQDPGLGLRLIYFSYDVKMKEKGDIPEGYSVSREKKERFSLILESASTNQTSMYLCASSSPPQGVGENIQYFGAGTRLSVL.

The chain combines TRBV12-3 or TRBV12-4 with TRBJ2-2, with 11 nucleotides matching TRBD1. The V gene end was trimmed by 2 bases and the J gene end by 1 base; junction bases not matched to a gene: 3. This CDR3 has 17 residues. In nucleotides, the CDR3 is TGTGCCAGCAGTTTAAGGACAGGGGGCTGGAACACCGGGGAGCTGTTTTTT. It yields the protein CASSLRTGGWNTGELFF.

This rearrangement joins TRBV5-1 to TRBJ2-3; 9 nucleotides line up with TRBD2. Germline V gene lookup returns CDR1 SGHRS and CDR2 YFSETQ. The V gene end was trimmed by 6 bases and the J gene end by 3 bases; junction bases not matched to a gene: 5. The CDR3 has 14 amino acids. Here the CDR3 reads CASTLAGATDTQYF. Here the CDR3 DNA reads TGCGCCAGCACCTTAGCGGGAGCTACAGATACGCAGTATTTT.

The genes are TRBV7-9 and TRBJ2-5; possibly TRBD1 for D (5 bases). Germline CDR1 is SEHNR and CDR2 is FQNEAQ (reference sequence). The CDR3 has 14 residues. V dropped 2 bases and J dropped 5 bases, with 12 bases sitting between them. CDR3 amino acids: CASSLPGRAETQYF. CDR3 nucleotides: TGTGCCAGCAGCTTACCAGGCAGGGCCGAGACCCAGTACTTC.

The CDR3 coding sequence is TGCAGCGTCTTAGCGGAGAGCTCCTACAATGAGCAGTTCTTC. Its protein is CSVLAESSYNEQFF. The V call is TRBV29-1, the J call TRBJ2-1; tentatively, D is TRBD2 (6 bases). V was cut by 6 bases and J by 0 bases, with 12 bases left in between. The V gene's germline CDR1 is SQVTM and CDR2 ANQGSEA. The CDR3 contains 14 residues.

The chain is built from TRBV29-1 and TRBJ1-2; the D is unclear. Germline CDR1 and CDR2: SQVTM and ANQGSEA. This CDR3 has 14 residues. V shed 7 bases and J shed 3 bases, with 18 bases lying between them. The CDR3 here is CSAGSRREDYGYTF. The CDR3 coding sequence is TGCAGCGCCGGCTCGAGGAGGGAGGACTATGGCTACACCTTC.

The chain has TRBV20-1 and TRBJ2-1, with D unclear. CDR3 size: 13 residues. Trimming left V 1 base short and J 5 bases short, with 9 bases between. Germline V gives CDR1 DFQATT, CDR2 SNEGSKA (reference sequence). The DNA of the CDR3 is TGCAGTGCTAGAGGACACGGAAACAATGAGCAGTTCTTC. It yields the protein CSARGHGNNEQFF.

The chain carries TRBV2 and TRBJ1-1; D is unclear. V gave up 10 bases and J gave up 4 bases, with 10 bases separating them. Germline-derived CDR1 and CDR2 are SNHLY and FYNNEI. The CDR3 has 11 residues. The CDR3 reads CANRVSTEAFF. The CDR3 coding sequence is TGTGCCAATCGGGTCAGCACTGAAGCTTTCTTT.

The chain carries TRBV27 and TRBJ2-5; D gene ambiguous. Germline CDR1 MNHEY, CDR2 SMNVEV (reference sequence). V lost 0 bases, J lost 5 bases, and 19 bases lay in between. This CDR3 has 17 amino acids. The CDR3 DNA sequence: TGTGCCAGCAGTTTATCGCGCTCACTGATAACACGGGAGACCCAGTACTTC. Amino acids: CASSLSRSLITRETQYF.

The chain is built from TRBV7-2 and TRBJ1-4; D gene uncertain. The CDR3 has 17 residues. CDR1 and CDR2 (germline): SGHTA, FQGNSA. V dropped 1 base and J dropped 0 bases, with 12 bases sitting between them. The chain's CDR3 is CASSLVVGAPTNEKLFF. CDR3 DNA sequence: TGTGCCAGCAGCTTAGTTGTGGGAGCCCCAACTAATGAAAAACTGTTTTTT.

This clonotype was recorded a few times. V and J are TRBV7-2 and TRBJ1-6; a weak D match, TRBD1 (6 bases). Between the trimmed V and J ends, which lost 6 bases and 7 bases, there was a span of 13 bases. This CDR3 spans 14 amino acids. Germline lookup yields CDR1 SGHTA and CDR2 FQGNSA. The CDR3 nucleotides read TGTGCCAGCAGGAGAACAGGGCAAAATTCACCCCTCCACTTT. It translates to CASRRTGQNSPLHF.

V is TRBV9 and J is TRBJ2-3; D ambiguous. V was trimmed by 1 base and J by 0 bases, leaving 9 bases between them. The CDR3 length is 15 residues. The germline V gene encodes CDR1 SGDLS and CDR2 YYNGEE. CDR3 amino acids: CASSVPHTSTDTQYF. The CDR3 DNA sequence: TGTGCCAGCAGCGTACCCCACACTAGCACAGATACGCAGTATTTT.

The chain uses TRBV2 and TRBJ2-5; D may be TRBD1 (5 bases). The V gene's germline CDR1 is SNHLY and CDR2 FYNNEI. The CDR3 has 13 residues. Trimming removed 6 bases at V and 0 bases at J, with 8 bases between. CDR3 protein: CASSVRDQETQYF. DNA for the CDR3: TGTGCCAGCAGCGTCAGGGACCAAGAGACCCAGTACTTC.